This T cell receptor (beta chain) was recovered during a study of blood T cells in healthy people across ages. Findings and caveats of the study: Any changes in expanded clonotypes were possibly confounded, as donor CMV status remained unknown.

CDR1 and CDR2 from the germline V gene are GTSNPN and SVGIG (reference sequence). Trimming stripped 2 bases from V and 0 bases from J, with 16 bases between. The CDR3 runs 16 residues. Each sample gave at least 6 million isolated PBMCs. It was with a sample-barcoded 5' primer and a J-beta primer mix that a second PCR of roughly 7 to 11 cycles was run. Every molecule of cDNA carried a tag from a template-switch adaptor with 12 random nucleotides. Individual samples furnished no less than 3 million CDR3-containing paired-end reads apiece. MiXCR was run by TCRdb on the 5' RACE reads, yielding one entry per CDR3 protein. The sample has 1.5 million to 2 million distinct CDR3 sequences; around 42% are singletons. Comments on this clonotype: Its cognate antigen is unknown.

The sequence derives from a human donor in good health. The V call is TRBV30, the J call TRBJ1-1, with D possibly being TRBD1 (5 bases). Specimen: blood. The CDR3 DNA sequence: TGTGCCTGGAGTTACGGGGCCTCCTTGATGAACACTGAAGCTTTCTTT. Protein: CAWSYGASLMNTEAFF.